Following are 18 T cell receptor delta chains from one sample sequenced in a study of gamma-delta T cells after stem cell transplantation. TCRdb reanalyzed the RT-PCR reads using CATT. The sample shows 6,500 or so delta-chain clones, roughly 25% of them seen only once. The sequencing input was gamma-delta T cells. The source of these receptors is a human donor. It is not recorded whose cells these are; they may come from a transplant donor.

The gene calls are TRDV2 and TRDJ3, with 8 positions matching TRDD3. The trim removed 2 bases at V and 0 bases at J, leaving 8 bases unmatched. CDR1 is GEAIGNYY and CDR2 is EKD in the germline V gene. The CDR3 spans 19 residues. The CDR3 reads CACDRLGGKSSWDTRQMFF. The DNA for the CDR3 is TGTGCCTGTGACAGACTGGGGGGTAAAAGCTCCTGGGACACCCGACAGATGTTTTTC.

A few counts support this clone. V gene TRDV2 combines with J gene TRDJ1; D is ambiguous. V gave up 1 base and J gave up 1 base, with 24 bases separating them. The CDR3 is 19 amino acids. Germline V gene data show CDR1 as GEAIGNYY and CDR2 as EKD. This CDR3 is CACDTLRPPDVHFTDKLIF. The DNA of the CDR3 is TGTGCCTGTGACACACTAAGACCCCCGGACGTGCATTTCACCGATAAACTCATCTTT.

A single count supports this clone. This chain joins TRDV2 and TRDJ1, with a weak D call TRDD3 (6 bases). The length of the CDR3 is 18 residues. Trimming removed 0 bases at V and 2 bases at J, with 21 bases between. The germline V gene has CDR1 GEAIGNYY and CDR2 EKD. This CDR3 reads CACDTVRRTGISTDKLIF. In DNA, the CDR3 is TGTGCCTGTGACACCGTCAGGAGAACTGGGATCAGTACCGATAAACTCATCTTT.

The chain is built from TRDV2 and TRDJ1; 9 nucleotides align to TRDD3. The trim removed 3 bases at V and 3 bases at J, leaving 10 bases unmatched. The CDR3 is made up of 16 amino acids. Germline-derived CDR1 and CDR2 are GEAIGNYY and EKD. This CDR3 is CACDLLGDRYADKLIF. The CDR3 DNA follows: TGTGCCTGTGACCTTCTGGGGGATCGGTACGCCGATAAACTCATCTTT.

In its sample, this clone ranks as medium-sized. The chain is built from TRDV2 and TRDJ1; D is possibly TRDD3 (6 bases). This CDR3 region has 15 residues. CDR1 GEAIGNYY and CDR2 EKD come from the germline V gene. Trimming took 3 bases from V and 5 from J, leaving 18 bases between them. The CDR3 is CACDSLGILRDKLIF. The CDR3 bases are TGTGCCTGTGACTCGTTGGGGATCCTAAGGGATAAACTCATCTTT.

As for this clone: A much larger clone sits a single nucleotide away, making a read error possible. Additional DNA sequences in this sample encode the identical CDR3. The DNA for the CDR3 is TGTGCCTGTGACAGTTGGGGGTCCTTTTCAGCGCAACTCTTCTTT. Its translation is CACDSWGSFSAQLFF. V and J are TRDV2 and TRDJ2; perhaps TRDD3 as D (6 bases). Germline CDR1 and CDR2: GEAIGNYY and EKD. The CDR3 is made up of 15 amino acids.

In this sample, this clone is medium-sized (0.01 to 0.1%). The chain joins TRDV2 to TRDJ1; TRDD3 matches 12 bases. Per germline, CDR1 GEAIGNYY and CDR2 EKD. The CDR3 contains 18 residues. Unmatched junction bases numbered 11, after V lost 4 bases and J lost 0 bases. CDR3 region: CACEPLLGDTPYTDKLIF. The DNA of the CDR3 is TGTGCCTGTGAGCCCTTACTGGGGGATACTCCGTACACCGATAAACTCATCTTT.

This clone was detected once. This probably arose from a read error, given a far larger clone one base away. The V gene is TRDV2, the J gene TRDJ1; 7 bases are a match to TRDD3. The V gene's germline CDR1 is GEAIGNYY and CDR2 EKD. The V segment lost 1 base and the J segment 11 bases; nucleotides outside the gene matches: 18. The length of the CDR3 is 16 residues. The CDR3, as DNA: TGTGCCTGTGACACGGTGACTGGGGATCCCCTTCGGACTCTCATCTTT. Translating it yields CACDTVTGDPLRTLIF.

By share of the sample, this clone is large (0.1 to 1%). The chain is built from TRDV2 and TRDJ1; TRDD3 aligns across 12 bases. CDR3 length: 19 residues. CDR1 and CDR2 (germline): GEAIGNYY, EKD. Trimming cost V 1 base and J 0 bases; bases outside gene matches: 11. CDR3 region: CACDTVTGGYHGDTDKLIF. The CDR3 region has the DNA TGTGCCTGTGACACTGTCACTGGGGGATACCACGGCGACACCGATAAACTCATCTTT.

This clone has a handful of counts. The V gene is TRDV2, the J gene TRDJ1, with a weak D call TRDD2 (6 bases). The CDR3 consists of 20 residues. Germline values: CDR1 GEAIGNYY, CDR2 EKD. Trimming took 2 bases from V and 7 from J, leaving 34 bases between them. CDR3 DNA sequence: TGTGCCTGTGACAATATCACCCCTGATCTACCCTCCTACGCTACCCCTAAACTCATCTTT. Translation: CACDNITPDLPSYATPKLIF.

By sample fraction, this clone is medium-sized (0.01 to 0.1%). V is TRDV2 and J is TRDJ1, with 11 bases that match TRDD3. Germline V gene sequence: CDR1 GEAIGNYY, CDR2 EKD. The CDR3 totals 15 residues. The V and J ends lost 3 bases and 0 bases, in that order; junction bases with no gene match: 2. CDR3 amino acids: CACDPLGDNTDKLIF. DNA of the CDR3: TGTGCCTGTGACCCACTGGGGGATAACACCGATAAACTCATCTTT.

The rearrangement links TRDV2 to TRDJ1; D is uncertain. This CDR3 comprises 15 residues. With 1 base removed from V and 0 bases from J, the gap between germline ends came to 11 bases. The germline V gene has CDR1 GEAIGNYY and CDR2 EKD. The CDR3 DNA reads TGTGCCTGTGACACTCTAGGGGCAAACACCGATAAACTCATCTTT. Translated, it gives CACDTLGANTDKLIF.

By share, this clone counts as medium-sized. This sequence joins TRDV2 and TRDJ1; TRDD3 matches 12 bases. Germline CDR1 reads GEAIGNYY; CDR2 reads EKD. The V and J ends lost 1 base and 4 bases, in that order; junction bases with no gene match: 24. The CDR3 is made up of 22 amino acids. CDR3 nucleotides: TGTGCCTGTGACACGATCTGGGGGATACGCGAAACCCCACCCCACCGTGACGATAAACTCATCTTT. This sequence encodes CACDTIWGIRETPPHRDDKLIF.

This sequence joins TRDV2 and TRDJ1, with D possibly being TRDD3 (5 bases). This CDR3 has 15 residues. CDR1 is GEAIGNYY, CDR2 EKD, per germline. The V and J ends lost 3 bases and 2 bases respectively, with 15 bases between them. CDR3 amino acids: CACDLTPGGTDKLIF. In DNA, the CDR3 is TGTGCCTGTGACCTAACTCCGGGGGGGACCGATAAACTCATCTTT.

A few counts support this clone. This chain joins TRDV2 and TRDJ1; 12 nucleotides agree with TRDD3. V was pared by 0 bases and J by 1 base, with 11 bases of the junction left unmatched. Germline assignment: CDR1 GEAIGNYY and CDR2 EKD. This CDR3 spans 19 amino acids. CDR3 bases: TGTGCCTGTGACACCGCTGCTGCTGGGGGATACGGGGGCACCGATAAACTCATCTTT. It yields the protein CACDTAAAGGYGGTDKLIF.

This clone was counted a few times. V usage is TRDV3 and J usage is TRDJ1; the match to TRDD2 covers 7 bases. The CDR3 has 17 residues. V was pared by 2 bases and J by 2 bases, with 17 bases of the junction left unmatched. CDR1 TVYSNPD and CDR2 GDNSRS come from the germline V gene (reference sequence). The CDR3 loop reads CAFPFSYGTPYTDKLIF. The CDR3 DNA reads as TGTGCCTTTCCCTTTTCCTACGGAACCCCTTATACCGATAAACTCATCTTT.

This clone was seen a few times. This chain connects TRDV2 to TRDJ1; 7 bases line up with TRDD3. Germline V gene sequence: CDR1 GEAIGNYY, CDR2 EKD. V shed 4 bases, J shed 0 bases, and the junction held 7 bases outside the gene matches. The CDR3 spans 15 residues. The CDR3 is CACDVLGIYTDKLIF. CDR3 coding DNA: TGTGCCTGTGATGTACTGGGGATTTACACCGATAAACTCATCTTT.

Notes on this clone: Given a far larger clone just one base away, this is likely a sequencing read error. The same CDR3 arises from other DNA sequences in this sample as well. The chain employs TRDV2 and TRDJ1, with 10 bases matching TRDD3. The ends lost 3 bases at V and 2 bases at J; junction bases unmatched: 35. Germline lookup yields CDR1 GEAIGNYY and CDR2 EKD. This CDR3 contains 25 residues. CDR3 residues: CACDSLVGPSGVEGGIRSGTDKLIF. The CDR3 coding sequence is TGTGCCTGTGACTCCCTTGTCGGTCCGTCCGGAGTGGAGGGGGGGATACGCAGCGGGACCGATAAACTCATCTTT.